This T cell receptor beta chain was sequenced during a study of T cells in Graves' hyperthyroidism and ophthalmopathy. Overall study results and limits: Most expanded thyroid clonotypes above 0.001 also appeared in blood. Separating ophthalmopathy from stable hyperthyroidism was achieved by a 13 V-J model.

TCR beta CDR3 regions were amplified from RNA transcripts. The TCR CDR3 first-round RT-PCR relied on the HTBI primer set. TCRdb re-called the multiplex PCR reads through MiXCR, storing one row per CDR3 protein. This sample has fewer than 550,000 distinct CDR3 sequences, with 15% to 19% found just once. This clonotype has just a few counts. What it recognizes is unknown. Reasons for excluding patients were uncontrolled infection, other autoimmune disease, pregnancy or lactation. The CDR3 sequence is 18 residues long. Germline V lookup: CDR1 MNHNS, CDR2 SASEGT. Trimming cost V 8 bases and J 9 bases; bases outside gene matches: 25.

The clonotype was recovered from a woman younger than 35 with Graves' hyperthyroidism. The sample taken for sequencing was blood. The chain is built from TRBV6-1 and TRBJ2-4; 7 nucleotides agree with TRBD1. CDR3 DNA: TGTGCCAGCCCCACCACCGGGACAGAACCCATAAGGTTGCCCATTCAGTACTTC. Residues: CASPTTGTEPIRLPIQYF.